What follows describes a single T cell receptor (beta chain). TCRdb keeps only in-frame clones here, not all; method: immunoSEQ multiplex PCR. The profile shows hundreds of thousands of clones, roughly 86% of them singletons. This sample was taken from a study of Ad26.COV2.S vaccination and SARS-CoV-2 variants. Across the whole study: Administration of Ad26.COV2.S was intramuscular, either once or twice 56 days apart.

The length of the CDR3 is 14 residues. V lost 4 bases to trimming and J lost 4 bases, with 10 bases between them. The germline V gene encodes CDR1 LGHDT and CDR2 YNNKEL (reference sequence). The treatment is: around 19 received Ad26.COV2.S at low or high dose, single or two shots; 5 received placebo; per-sample allocation not given. At day 63 after the first vaccine or placebo injection, samples were drawn. Vaccination employed an Ad26 vector expressing the Wuhan-strain SARS-CoV-2 spike. This chain links TRBV3-1 (or the pseudogene TRBV3-2) with TRBJ2-2, with D possibly TRBD2 on 6 matching bases. The receptor was derived from a person aged 18-60 years who received the Ad26.COV2.S COVID-19 vaccine or a placebo. Sequences were derived from peripheral blood, sampled in a trial of Ad26.COV2.S vaccine versus placebo. This CDR3 is CASSRQLATGELFF. In DNA, the CDR3 is TGTGCCAGCAGCCGCCAACTAGCCACCGGGGAGCTGTTTTTT.